This T cell receptor beta chain was identified during a study of CD4 T cells in relation to SARS-CoV-2 and coronaviruses. Note on this clone: Antigen: not known.

Only in-frame clones appear in the TCRdb table, and some are missing; sequencing was by immunoSEQ multiplex PCR. The data show some 19,000 clones, with about 80% seen just once and 20% to 25% held by the top ten. Germline CDR1 SGHAT, CDR2 FQNNGV. V trimming: 5 bases; J trimming: 0 bases; junction bases outside the gene matches: 13. The CDR3 runs to 19 residues. CD4+ T cells from unexposed donors were obtained before the COVID-19 pandemic (2011-2018). CD4+ T cells were isolated from the cells after nine to eleven days of culture. The sequencing sample was made of CD4+ T cells from PBMCs, cultured in vitro. The chain uses TRBV11-2 and TRBJ1-6; 7 bases fit TRBD1. The clonotype was recovered from a human donor in good health. The DNA for the CDR3 is TGTGCCAGCAGCCATCGGGGACCGGGACAGAGCTCCTATAATTCACCCCTCCACTTT. Protein: CASSHRGPGQSSYNSPLHF.